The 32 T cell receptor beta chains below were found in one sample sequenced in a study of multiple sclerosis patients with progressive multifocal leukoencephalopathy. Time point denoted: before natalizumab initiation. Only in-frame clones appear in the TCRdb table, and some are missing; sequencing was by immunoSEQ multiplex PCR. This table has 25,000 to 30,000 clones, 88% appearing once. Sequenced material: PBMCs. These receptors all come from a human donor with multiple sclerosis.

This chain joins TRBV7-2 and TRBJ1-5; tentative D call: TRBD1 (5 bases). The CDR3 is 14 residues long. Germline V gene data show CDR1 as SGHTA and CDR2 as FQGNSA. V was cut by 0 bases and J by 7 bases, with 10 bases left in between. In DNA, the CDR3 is TGTGCCAGCAGCTTAGCGGGGGGGGAACAGCCCCAGCATTTT. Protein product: CASSLAGGEQPQHF.

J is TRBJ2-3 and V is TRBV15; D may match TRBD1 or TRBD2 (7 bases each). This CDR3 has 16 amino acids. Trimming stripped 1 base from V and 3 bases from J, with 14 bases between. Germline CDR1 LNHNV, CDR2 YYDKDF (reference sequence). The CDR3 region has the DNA TGTGCCACCAGCAGAGGGGAGGGGGCATGGACAGATACGCAGTATTTT. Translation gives CATSRGEGAWTDTQYF.

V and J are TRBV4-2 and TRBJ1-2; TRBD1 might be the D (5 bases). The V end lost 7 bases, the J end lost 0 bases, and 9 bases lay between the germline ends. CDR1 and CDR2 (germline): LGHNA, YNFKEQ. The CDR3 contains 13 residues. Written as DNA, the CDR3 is TGTGCCAGCACTAAGGGGCCTAACTATGGCTACACCTTC. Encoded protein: CASTKGPNYGYTF.

The CDR3 bases are TGTGCCAGCAGCATCACCTACGAGCAGTACTTC. It encodes CASSITYEQYF. The gene calls are TRBV11-2 and TRBJ2-7; D is undetermined. The length of the CDR3 is 11 residues. Germline lookup yields CDR1 SGHAT and CDR2 FQNNGV. V gave up 5 bases and J gave up 2 bases, with 4 bases separating them.

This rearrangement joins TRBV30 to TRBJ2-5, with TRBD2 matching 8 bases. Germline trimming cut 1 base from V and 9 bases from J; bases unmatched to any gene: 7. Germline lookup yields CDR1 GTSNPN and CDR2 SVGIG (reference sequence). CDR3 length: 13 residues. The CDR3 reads CAWSGRNGGAQYF. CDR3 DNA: TGTGCCTGGAGTGGCCGAAACGGGGGGGCCCAGTACTTC. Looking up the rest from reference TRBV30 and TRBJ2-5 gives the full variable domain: SQTIHQWPATLVQPVGSPLSLECTVEGTSNPNLYWYRQAAGRGLQLLFYSVGIGQISSEVPQNLSASRPQDRQFILSSKKLLLSDSGFYLCAWSGRNGGAQYFGPGTRLLVL.

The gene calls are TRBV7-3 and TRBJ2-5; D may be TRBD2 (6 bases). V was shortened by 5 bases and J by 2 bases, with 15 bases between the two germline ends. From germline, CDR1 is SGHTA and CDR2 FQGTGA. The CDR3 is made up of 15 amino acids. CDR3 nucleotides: TGTGCCAGCAGCCCTATCCCCGGGGGTCAAGAGACCCAGTACTTC. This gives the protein CASSPIPGGQETQYF. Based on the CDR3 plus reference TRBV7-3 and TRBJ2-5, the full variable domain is GAGVSQTPSNKVTEKGKYVELRCDPISGHTALYWYRQSLGQGPEFLIYFQGTGAADDSGLPNDRFFAVRPEGSVSTLKIQRTERGDSAVYLCASSPIPGGQETQYFGPGTRLLVL.

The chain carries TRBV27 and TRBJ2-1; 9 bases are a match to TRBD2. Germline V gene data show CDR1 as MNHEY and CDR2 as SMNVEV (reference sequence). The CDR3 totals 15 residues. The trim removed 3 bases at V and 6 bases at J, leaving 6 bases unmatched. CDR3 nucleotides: TGTGCCAGCAGTTTCGGGCGGGGGGGCCGCAATGAGCAGTTCTTC. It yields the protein CASSFGRGGRNEQFF.

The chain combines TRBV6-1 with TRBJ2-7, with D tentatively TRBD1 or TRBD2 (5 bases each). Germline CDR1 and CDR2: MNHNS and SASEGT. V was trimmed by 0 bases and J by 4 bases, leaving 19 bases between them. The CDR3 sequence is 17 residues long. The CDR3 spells CASSEAWGTAVGYEQYF. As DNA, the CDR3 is TGTGCCAGCAGTGAAGCATGGGGGACCGCCGTGGGATACGAGCAGTACTTC.

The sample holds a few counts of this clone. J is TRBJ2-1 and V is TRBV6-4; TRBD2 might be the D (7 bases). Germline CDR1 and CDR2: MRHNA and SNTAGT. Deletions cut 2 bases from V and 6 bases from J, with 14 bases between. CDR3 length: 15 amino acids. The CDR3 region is CASSDMGGGTNEQFF. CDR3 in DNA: TGTGCCAGCAGTGACATGGGGGGGGGCACCAATGAGCAGTTCTTC.

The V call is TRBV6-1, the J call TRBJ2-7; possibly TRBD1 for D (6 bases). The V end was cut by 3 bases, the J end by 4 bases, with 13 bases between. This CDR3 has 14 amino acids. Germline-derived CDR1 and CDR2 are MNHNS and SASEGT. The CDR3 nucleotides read TGTGCCAGCAGTGAGCCAGGGGTGATTTACGAGCAGTACTTC. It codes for CASSEPGVIYEQYF.

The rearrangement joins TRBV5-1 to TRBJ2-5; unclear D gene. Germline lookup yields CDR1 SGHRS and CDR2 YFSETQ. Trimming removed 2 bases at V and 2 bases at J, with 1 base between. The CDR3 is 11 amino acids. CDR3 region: CASSLQETQYF. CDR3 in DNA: TGCGCCAGCAGCTTACAAGAGACCCAGTACTTC. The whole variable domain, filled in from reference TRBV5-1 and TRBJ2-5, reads KAGVTQTPRYLIKTRGQQVTLSCSPISGHRSVSWYQQTPGQGLQFLFEYFSETQRNKGNFPGRFSGRQFSNSRSEMNVSTLELGDSALYLCASSLQETQYFGPGTRLLVL.

CDR3 region: CASSYRGAGGLRETQYF. The DNA of the CDR3 is TGTGCCAGCAGCTACCGTGGGGCGGGGGGCCTACGGGAGACCCAGTACTTC. This sequence joins TRBV7-8 and TRBJ2-5; TRBD2 matches at 8 bases. The germline V gene has CDR1 SGHVS and CDR2 FQNEAQ. J gave up 5 bases and V 4 bases, and 15 bases lay outside the gene matches. The CDR3 spans 17 residues.

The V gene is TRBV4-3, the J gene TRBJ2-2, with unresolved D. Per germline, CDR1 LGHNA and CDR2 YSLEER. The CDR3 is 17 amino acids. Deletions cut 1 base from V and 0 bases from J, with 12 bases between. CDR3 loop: CASSQGGGIANTGELFF. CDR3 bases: TGCGCCAGCAGCCAAGGCGGCGGCATTGCGAACACCGGGGAGCTGTTTTTT.

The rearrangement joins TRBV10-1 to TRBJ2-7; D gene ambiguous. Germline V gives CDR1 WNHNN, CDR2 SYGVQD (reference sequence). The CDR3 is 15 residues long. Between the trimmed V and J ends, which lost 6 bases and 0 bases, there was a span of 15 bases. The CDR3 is CASSALTKGSYEQYF. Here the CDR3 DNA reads TGCGCCAGCAGCGCCTTGACAAAAGGCTCCTACGAGCAGTACTTC.

DNA of the CDR3: TGCGCCAGCAGCTTGAGAGTGAACTACGAGCAGTACTTC. Protein sequence: CASSLRVNYEQYF. The chain joins TRBV5-1 to TRBJ2-7; no clear D. The germline CDR1 and CDR2 sequences are SGHRS and YFSETQ. The V and J ends lost 1 base and 3 bases respectively, with 8 bases between them. The length of the CDR3 is 13 residues.

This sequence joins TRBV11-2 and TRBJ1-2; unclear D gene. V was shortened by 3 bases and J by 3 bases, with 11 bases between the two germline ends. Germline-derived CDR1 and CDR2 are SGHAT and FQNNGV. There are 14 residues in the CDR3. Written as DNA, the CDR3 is TGTGCCAGCAGCTTGTTCGGACTACACTATGGCTACACCTTC. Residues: CASSLFGLHYGYTF.

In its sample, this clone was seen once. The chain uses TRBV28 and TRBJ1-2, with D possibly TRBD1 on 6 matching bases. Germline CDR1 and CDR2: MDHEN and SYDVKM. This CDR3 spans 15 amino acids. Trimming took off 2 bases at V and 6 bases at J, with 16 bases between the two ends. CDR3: CASSLAEGVWDGYTF. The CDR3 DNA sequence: TGTGCCAGCAGTTTAGCAGAGGGGGTTTGGGATGGCTACACCTTC.

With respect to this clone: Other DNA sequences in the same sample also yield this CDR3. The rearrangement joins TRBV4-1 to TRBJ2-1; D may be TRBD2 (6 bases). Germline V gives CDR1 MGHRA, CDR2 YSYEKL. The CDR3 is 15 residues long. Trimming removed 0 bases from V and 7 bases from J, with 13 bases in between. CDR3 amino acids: CASSQEGLAGNEQFF. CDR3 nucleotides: TGCGCCAGCAGCCAAGAAGGACTGGCGGGGAATGAGCAGTTCTTC.

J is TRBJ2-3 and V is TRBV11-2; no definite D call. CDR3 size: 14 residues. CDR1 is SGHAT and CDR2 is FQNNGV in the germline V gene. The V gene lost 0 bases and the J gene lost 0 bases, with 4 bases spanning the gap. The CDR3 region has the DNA TGTGCCAGCAGCTTAGACGGAAGCACAGATACGCAGTATTTT. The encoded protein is CASSLDGSTDTQYF.

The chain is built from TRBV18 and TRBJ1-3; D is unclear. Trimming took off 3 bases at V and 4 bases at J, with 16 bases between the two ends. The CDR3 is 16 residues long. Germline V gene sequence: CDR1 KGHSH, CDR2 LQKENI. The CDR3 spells CASSPQGLGSGNTIYF. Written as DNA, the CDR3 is TGTGCCAGCTCACCGCAAGGACTAGGGTCCGGAAACACCATATATTTT. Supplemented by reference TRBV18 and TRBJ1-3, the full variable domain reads NAGVMQNPRHLVRRRGQEARLRCSPMKGHSHVYWYRQLPEEGLKFMVYLQKENIIDESGMPKERFSAEFPKEGPSILRIQQVVRGDSAAYFCASSPQGLGSGNTIYFGEGSWLTVV.

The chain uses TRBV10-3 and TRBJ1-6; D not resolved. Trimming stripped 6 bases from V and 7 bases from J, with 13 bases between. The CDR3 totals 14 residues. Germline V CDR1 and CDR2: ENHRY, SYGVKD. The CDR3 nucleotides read TGTGCCATCAGCGAGACCCCGGCAAATTCACCCCTCCACTTT. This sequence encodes CAISETPANSPLHF.

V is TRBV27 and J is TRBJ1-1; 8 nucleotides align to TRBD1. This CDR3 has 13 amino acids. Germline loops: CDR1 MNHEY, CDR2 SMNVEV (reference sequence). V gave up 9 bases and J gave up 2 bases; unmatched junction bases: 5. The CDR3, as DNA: TGTGCCAGTCAAGACAGGGGTAACACTGAAGCTTTCTTT. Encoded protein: CASQDRGNTEAFF.

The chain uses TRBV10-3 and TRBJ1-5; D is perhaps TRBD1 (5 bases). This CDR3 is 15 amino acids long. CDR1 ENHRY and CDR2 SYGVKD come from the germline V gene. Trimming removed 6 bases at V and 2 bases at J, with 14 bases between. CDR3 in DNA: TGTGCCATCAGCCCAGGGATGTATGGCAATCAGCCCCAGCATTTT. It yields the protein CAISPGMYGNQPQHF.

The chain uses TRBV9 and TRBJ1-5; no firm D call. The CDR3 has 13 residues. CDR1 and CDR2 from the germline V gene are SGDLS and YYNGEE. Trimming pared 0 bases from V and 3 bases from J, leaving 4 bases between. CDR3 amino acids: CASSVAPNQPQHF. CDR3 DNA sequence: TGTGCCAGCAGCGTAGCTCCCAATCAGCCCCAGCATTTT.

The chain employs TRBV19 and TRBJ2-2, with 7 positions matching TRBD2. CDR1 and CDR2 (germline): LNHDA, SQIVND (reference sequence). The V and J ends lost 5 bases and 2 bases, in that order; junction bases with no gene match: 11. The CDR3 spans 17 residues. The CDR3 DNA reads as TGTGCCAGTAGTTTTGGGAGGACTAGTAGAAACACCGGGGAGCTGTTTTTT. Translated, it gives CASSFGRTSRNTGELFF. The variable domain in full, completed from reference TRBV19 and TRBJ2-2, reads DGGITQSPKYLFRKEGQNVTLSCEQNLNHDAMYWYRQDPGQGLRLIYYSQIVNDFQKGDIAEGYSVSREKKESFPLTVTSAQKNPTAFYLCASSFGRTSRNTGELFFGEGSRLTVL.

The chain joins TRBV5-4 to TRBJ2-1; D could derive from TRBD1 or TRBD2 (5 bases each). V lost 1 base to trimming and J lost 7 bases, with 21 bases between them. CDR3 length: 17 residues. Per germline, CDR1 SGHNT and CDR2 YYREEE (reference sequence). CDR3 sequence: CASSLTYNPGALNEQFF. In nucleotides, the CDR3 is TGTGCCAGCAGCTTGACATATAATCCCGGGGCCCTTAATGAGCAGTTCTTC.

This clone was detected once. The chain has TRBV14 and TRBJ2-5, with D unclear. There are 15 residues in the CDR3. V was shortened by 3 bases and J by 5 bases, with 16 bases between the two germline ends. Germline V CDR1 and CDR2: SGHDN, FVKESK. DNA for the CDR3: TGTGCCAGCAGCCAGAGGACGAGACCGAAGGAGACCCAGTACTTC. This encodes CASSQRTRPKETQYF.

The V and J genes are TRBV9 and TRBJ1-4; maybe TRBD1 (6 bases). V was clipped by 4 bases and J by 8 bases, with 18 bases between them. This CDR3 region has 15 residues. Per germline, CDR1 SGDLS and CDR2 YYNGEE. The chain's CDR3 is CASSPETGYGEKLFF. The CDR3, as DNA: TGTGCCAGCAGCCCCGAGACAGGATACGGCGAAAAACTGTTTTTT.

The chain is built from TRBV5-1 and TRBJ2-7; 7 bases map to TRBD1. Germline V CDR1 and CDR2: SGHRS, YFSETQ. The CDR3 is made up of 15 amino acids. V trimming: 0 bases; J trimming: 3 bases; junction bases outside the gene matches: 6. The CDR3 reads CASSLGDRVLYEQYF. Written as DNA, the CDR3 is TGCGCCAGCAGCTTGGGAGACAGGGTCCTCTACGAGCAGTACTTC.

The CDR3, as DNA: TGTGCCAGCCCTGGCCTTAACAACTATGGCTACACCTTC. Amino acid sequence: CASPGLNNYGYTF. This rearrangement joins TRBV6-1 to TRBJ1-2; D is uncertain. This CDR3 has 13 amino acids. Germline values: CDR1 MNHNS, CDR2 SASEGT. Trimming left V 8 bases short and J 2 bases short, with 12 bases between.

CDR3 sequence reads: CASSYLGQDTQYF. CDR3 coding DNA: TGTGCCAGCAGTTACTTGGGACAGGATACGCAGTATTTT. The chain joins TRBV6-5 to TRBJ2-3, with 7 nucleotides matching TRBD1. The CDR3 has 13 residues. J was trimmed by 6 bases and V by 1 base; bases with no gene match: 1. Germline V gene sequence: CDR1 MNHEY, CDR2 SVGAGI.

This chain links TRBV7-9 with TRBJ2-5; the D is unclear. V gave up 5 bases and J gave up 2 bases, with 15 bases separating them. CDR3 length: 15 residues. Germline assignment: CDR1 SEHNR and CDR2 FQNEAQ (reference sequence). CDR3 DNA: TGTGCCAGCAGCCCCTTAGGTGGGCGACAAGAGACCCAGTACTTC. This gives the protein CASSPLGGRQETQYF.